Each of the 4 T cell receptor beta chains below was sequenced from the same sample in a study of cytomegalovirus exposure and HLA in healthy donors. The primer mix had 60 Vbeta and 13 Jbeta primers. This table comes from immunoSEQ multiplex PCR, and its TCRdb copy is limited to in-frame clones, with some not included. The repertoire includes 150,000 to 200,000 clones, 70% to 80% of them detected once, and over 1.1% sits in the top ten. The sample taken for sequencing was PBMCs. The origin of the receptors is a male donor in good health and CMV-seronegative.

The chain has TRBV27 and TRBJ2-3, with 11 bases aligning to TRBD2. V was clipped by 3 bases and J by 1 base; unmatched bases: 9. The CDR3 length is 18 residues. Looked up from germline, CDR1 is MNHEY and CDR2 is SMNVEV (reference sequence). The CDR3 DNA reads TGTGCCAGCAGTTTTTCGGCTAGCGGGAGGTGGGGCACAGATACGCAGTATTTT. Residues: CASSFSASGRWGTDTQYF.

The CDR3 nucleotides read TGTGCCACCAGCAGCCCCGGGACTAGCTACAATGAGCAGTTCTTC. This encodes CATSSPGTSYNEQFF. This chain joins TRBV15 and TRBJ2-1; 8 nucleotides match TRBD2. Per the germline V gene, CDR1 is LNHNV and CDR2 is YYDKDF (reference sequence). V gave up 3 bases and J gave up 3 bases; unmatched junction bases: 4. This CDR3 comprises 15 residues.

The chain carries TRBV11-2 and TRBJ1-3, with D unresolved. Germline assignment: CDR1 SGHAT and CDR2 FQNNGV. V lost 2 bases and J lost 5, with 10 bases in between. This CDR3 contains 14 residues. Here the CDR3 reads CASSLIRQRNTIYF. The DNA of the CDR3 is TGTGCCAGCAGCTTAATCCGCCAGAGAAACACCATATATTTT.

The chain is built from TRBV5-4 and TRBJ2-3; 9 bases fit TRBD1. The germline V gene encodes CDR1 SGHNT and CDR2 YYREEE (reference sequence). V gave up 0 bases and J gave up 4 bases; unmatched junction bases: 0. This CDR3 is 14 amino acids long. DNA of the CDR3: TGTGCCAGCAGCTTGGGACAGGGGGCAGATACGCAGTATTTT. It yields the protein CASSLGQGADTQYF.